The T cell receptor (beta chain) under discussion was sequenced for a study of immune evolution from preneoplasia to lung adenocarcinoma. General study points: Later-stage lesions seemingly showed higher T cell density and diversity than normal lung. Normal lung had the highest top T cell clone frequencies.

As to this clone: What it recognizes is unknown.

Here immunoSEQ multiplex PCR was the method, and the copy in TCRdb shows in-frame clones only, minus some. The sample carries tens of thousands of clones, around 80% recorded once. The receptor was derived from a person aged 55 to 75 with lung adenocarcinoma. Sequences were obtained from FFPE invasive lung adenocarcinoma tissue.

DNA for the CDR3: TGTGCCAGCAGCGTCCAAGCCGGGACGTCAACTGAAGCTTTCTTT. Its translation is CASSVQAGTSTEAFF. This chain links TRBV7-2 with TRBJ1-1, with D perhaps matching TRBD1 (5 bases). Germline-derived CDR1 and CDR2 are SGHTA and FQGNSA. This CDR3 has 15 residues. Trimming left V 5 bases short and J 5 bases short, with 18 bases between.